The 6 T cell receptor beta chains presented below share a single source sample, sequenced in a study of T cells expressing NK-cell markers. TCRdb re-called the 5' RACE reads; every CDR3 protein appears as one record, without DNA. This repertoire includes some 190,000 distinct CDR3 sequences. Sequenced input: blood T cells: a sorted CD56 or NKG2C T cell subset, CD4+ or CD8+ T cells, or bulk PBMC T cells (not recorded which). These receptors were collected from a man aged 18-69 years in good health.

The V gene is TRBV28, the J gene TRBJ1-3. This CDR3 is built from 13 residues. Germline values: CDR1 MDHEN, CDR2 SYDVKM. The CDR3 spells CASSLFDGNTIYF.

This chain connects TRBV20-1 to TRBJ1-5. Germline loops: CDR1 DFQATT, CDR2 SNEGSKA (reference sequence). This CDR3 spans 12 amino acids. This chain's CDR3 is CSASQVNQPQHF.

V and J are TRBV7-7 and TRBJ2-7; TCRdb's assignment of TRBD1 cannot be checked, as there is no DNA. The CDR3 contains 13 residues. Per germline, CDR1 SSHAT and CDR2 FNYEAQ (reference sequence). The CDR3 loop reads CASSSGPLYEQYF. Variable domain in full (rest from reference TRBV7-7 and TRBJ2-7): GAGVSQSPRYKVTKRGQDVTLRCDPISSHATLYWYQQALGQGPEFLTYFNYEAQPDKSGLPSDRFSAERPEGSISTLTIQRTEQRDSAMYRCASSSGPLYEQYFGPGTRLTVT.

V and J are TRBV2 and TRBJ2-7; TCRdb calls TRBD2, which cannot be checked without DNA. CDR3 size: 16 residues. Germline CDR1 is SNHLY and CDR2 is FYNNEI. CDR3 sequence reads: CASSAWTSGATYEQYF.

The chain couples TRBV28 to TRBJ1-4; with no DNA, the TCRdb D assignment of TRBD1 cannot be verified. The CDR3 has 14 residues. Germline lookup yields CDR1 MDHEN and CDR2 SYDVKM. The CDR3 reads CASSLNSRVEKLFF.

V usage is TRBV27 and J usage is TRBJ2-1. The CDR3 spans 15 residues. Per germline, CDR1 MNHEY and CDR2 SMNVEV (reference sequence). This chain's CDR3 is CASRKERELQHEQFF.